This T cell receptor beta chain was recovered during a study of CD8+ T cells in alopecia areata. Losses at the gene ends were 0 bases for V and 3 bases for J; bases not matched to a gene: 1. Germline assignment: CDR1 KGHSH and CDR2 LQKENI. The CDR3 has 15 amino acids. Study-wide points: Normal skin's resident alphabeta T cells are also sequenced in scalp samples.

Details on this clone: Its antigen is as yet unknown.

TCR sequencing used cDNA made by reverse transcription of extracted RNA. TCRdb's copy holds only in-frame clones and misses some; the assay was immunoSEQ multiplex PCR. This sample yields some 120,000 clones, of which 50% to 60% are seen a single time; less than 5.5% belongs to the top ten. This chain connects TRBV18 to TRBJ2-5, with 10 bases that match TRBD1. The origin of this receptor is a human donor with alopecia areata. Sequencing used CD4+ T cells sorted from blood, obtained at week 0. As DNA, the CDR3 is TGTGCCAGCTCACCACCGACAGGGGGCAAAGAGACCCAGTACTTC. Residues: CASSPPTGGKETQYF. The entire variable domain, with the rest obtained from reference TRBV18 and TRBJ2-5, is as follows: NAGVMQNPRHLVRRRGQEARLRCSPMKGHSHVYWYRQLPEEGLKFMVYLQKENIIDESGMPKERFSAEFPKEGPSILRIQQVVRGDSAAYFCASSPPTGGKETQYFGPGTRLLVL.